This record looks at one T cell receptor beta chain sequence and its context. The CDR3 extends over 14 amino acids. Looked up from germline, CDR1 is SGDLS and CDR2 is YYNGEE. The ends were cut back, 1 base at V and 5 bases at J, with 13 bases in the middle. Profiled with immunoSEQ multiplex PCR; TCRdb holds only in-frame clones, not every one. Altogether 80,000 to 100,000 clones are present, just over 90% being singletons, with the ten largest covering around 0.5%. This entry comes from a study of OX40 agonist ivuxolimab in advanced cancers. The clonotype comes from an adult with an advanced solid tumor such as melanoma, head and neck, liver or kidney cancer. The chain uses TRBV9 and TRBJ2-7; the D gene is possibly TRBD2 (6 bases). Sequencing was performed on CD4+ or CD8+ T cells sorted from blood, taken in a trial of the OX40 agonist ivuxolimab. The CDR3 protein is CASSVTRESDEQYF. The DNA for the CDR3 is TGTGCCAGCAGCGTAACCCGGGAGAGCGACGAGCAGTACTTC.